This TCR beta chain was documented in a study of blood T cell repertoires in COVID-19. Study-wide background: Collection of acute and convalescent COVID-19 samples took place in the United States, Italy and Spain. From T cells, B-cell-depleted T cells, or PBMCs came the material, which was cDNA or gDNA.

This clone was recorded only once. Source study methods: Amplified reference gene primers provided the basis for estimating nucleated cell counts. The assay was immunoSEQ multiplex PCR, and TCRdb's table has in-frame clones only and misses some. D and trimming were read from the DNA, whereas the V and J calls and clone size are those reported in that table. The sample yields 200,000 or so clones, roughly 84% seen once. Germline V lookup: CDR1 MNHEY, CDR2 SMNVEV (reference sequence). This CDR3 region has 16 residues. Trimming removed 0 bases at V and 4 bases at J, with 15 bases between. Sample: peripheral blood. The TCR sequence derives from a man in his forties with active or convalescent COVID-19. The chain uses TRBV27 and TRBJ1-2; a possible D gene is TRBD1 (5 bases). This CDR3 reads CASSLSWAGRFYGYTF. CDR3 in DNA: TGTGCCAGCAGTTTATCGTGGGCAGGGCGCTTCTATGGCTACACCTTC.